This T cell receptor beta chain was profiled in a study of cytomegalovirus exposure and HLA in healthy donors. PCR was performed using 60 Vbeta and 13 Jbeta primers. Sequencing used immunoSEQ multiplex PCR; TCRdb keeps in-frame clones, though not all of them. This sample carries about 130,000 clones, 83% of them seen once, and the ten largest clones take roughly 20%. The CDR3 extends over 15 amino acids. V was cut by 4 bases and J by 0 bases, with 11 bases left in between. Looked up from germline, CDR1 is SGHRS and CDR2 is YFSETQ. In the case of this clone: Its specificity is not known.

Whole-study results and caveats: Evidence from a later analysis indicated that most CMV-associated TCR beta chains looked HLA-restricted.

The chain employs TRBV5-1 and TRBJ2-1; TRBD1 might be the D (6 bases). Sequencing was carried out using PBMCs. The TCR originated in a man between 18 and 35 years old in good health and CMV-seropositive. The CDR3 reads CASSLQGASYNEQFF. The DNA of the CDR3 is TGCGCCAGCAGCCTACAGGGAGCCTCCTACAATGAGCAGTTCTTC.